The clone carrying this T cell receptor beta chain was seen a handful of times. In the original workflow: Amplification from reference gene primers served as the basis for estimated nucleated cell counts. Assay used: immunoSEQ multiplex PCR; TCRdb lists only in-frame clones, some missing. The V and J calls and clone size were taken over from that table, and D and trimming were inferred from the DNA. The sample has roughly 38,000 clones; 78% are singletons. This sample is drawn from a study of blood T cell repertoires in COVID-19. Study at large: Material from acute and convalescent COVID-19 was sourced from the United States, Italy and Spain. Nucleic acid was either cDNA or gDNA, and it came from T cells, B-cell-depleted T cells, or PBMCs.

The V gene's germline CDR1 is LNHDA and CDR2 SQIVND (reference sequence). Trimming took off 5 bases at V and 2 bases at J, with 12 bases between the two ends. The CDR3 spans 14 residues. The chain has TRBV19 and TRBJ2-5, with a weak D call TRBD1 (6 bases). The TCR comes from a man aged 60-69 years with acute or convalescent COVID-19. The specimen sequenced was peripheral blood. This CDR3 reads CASSLATGQETQYF. CDR3 nucleotides: TGTGCCAGTAGTCTTGCGACAGGACAAGAGACCCAGTACTTC.